This T cell receptor beta chain was obtained from a study of T cell changes during pregnancy in multiple sclerosis (dated 2019 in TCRdb). For context, the study as a whole: In women with multiple sclerosis, the researchers looked at how the T cell repertoire shifted as pregnancy progressed.

Libraries came from the immunoSEQ multiplex PCR assay. TCRdb took this table from immuneACCESS and kept in-frame rearrangements with V and J called. Such tables lack part of the clones; where checked against another copy, unresolved V genes explain under half of the gap, and the rest is unexplained. The sample table contains under 40,000 clones; only one count was recorded for around nine tenths of them. The ten largest clonotypes hold over 0.3% of the sample. Notes on this clone: Its antigen is still unknown. No much larger clone is present one base from it, and per-base qualities are unavailable.

V and J are trimmed by 3 bases and 6 bases, and the gene matches miss 6 bases of the junction. From the cysteine up to the phenylalanine, the CDR3 has a length of 13 residues. The CDR3 DNA has 39 bases and is translated from base 1. CDR1 and CDR2 are drawn from the germline V gene: SGDLS, YYNGEE. This specimen was CD4+ T cells from peripheral blood mononuclear cells, taken in the third trimester of pregnancy. This sequence was found in a female donor in good health, enrolled as a control in a pregnancy study. The rearrangement combines TRBV9 with TRBJ2-7; TRBD1 fits 7 bases in the junction. The nucleotide sequence is given as TGTGCCAGCAGCGCTCGACAGGGAAGCGAGCAGTACTTC. It is translated as CASSARQGSEQYF. The full variable domain, with segments outside the CDR3 supplied by the reference TRBV9 and TRBJ2-7 proteins, appears as DSGVTQTPKHLITATGQRVTLRCSPRSGDLSVYWYQQSLDQGLQFLIQYYNGEERAKGNILERFSAQQFPDLHSELNLSSLELGDSALYFCASSARQGSEQYFGPGTRLTVT.